Listed here are 6 T cell receptor beta chains from one sample, sequenced in a study of cytomegalovirus exposure and HLA in healthy donors. Primers included in the PCR were 60 Vbeta and 13 Jbeta primers. Data came from immunoSEQ multiplex PCR; TCRdb stores just in-frame clones and leaves some out. The sample holds 55,000 to 90,000 clones, about 80% seen once. The sample consisted of PBMCs. The receptors come from a man aged 50 to 59 in good health and CMV-seronegative.

This chain uses TRBV13 with TRBJ1-2; 7 bases match TRBD1. Germline CDR1 reads PRHDT; CDR2 reads FYEKMQ (reference sequence). The trim removed 5 bases at V and 8 bases at J, leaving 11 bases unmatched. The CDR3 loop spans 14 amino acids. The CDR3 region has the DNA TGTGCCAGCAGCCAAAAGACAGGGTTTGTCGGCTACACCTTC. It yields the protein CASSQKTGFVGYTF.

Details on this clone: Other nucleotide sequences from this sample produce the same CDR3. The J gene is TRBJ1-2, the V gene TRBV6-5; D is undetermined. V was trimmed by 9 bases and J by 4 bases, leaving 15 bases between them. Germline V gene data show CDR1 as MNHEY and CDR2 as SVGAGI. This CDR3 comprises 13 residues. The CDR3 nucleotides are TGTGCCAGTAGCGAGGACGGGGTCTATGGCTACACCTTC. It encodes CASSEDGVYGYTF.

This clone was counted only a few times. This chain's CDR3 is CASSVGTGLGNTEAFF. The CDR3 DNA follows: TGTGCCAGCAGCGTAGGGACAGGGTTGGGGAACACTGAAGCTTTCTTT. This chain joins TRBV9 and TRBJ1-1; 8 bases match TRBD1. There are 16 residues in the CDR3. V was clipped by 0 bases and J by 1 base; unmatched bases: 5. Germline V CDR1 and CDR2: SGDLS, YYNGEE.

This clone has a single count. The chain is built from TRBV7-3 and TRBJ2-3; no firm D call. The CDR3 is 12 residues long. Trimming took off 5 bases at V and 6 bases at J, with 9 bases between the two ends. CDR1 SGHTA and CDR2 FQGTGA come from the germline V gene. The CDR3: CASSPARDTQYF. The CDR3 nucleotides are TGTGCCAGCAGCCCAGCGAGGGATACGCAGTATTTT.

The gene calls are TRBV19 and TRBJ2-2, with 7 nucleotides matching TRBD2. V was pared by 4 bases and J by 7 bases, with 6 bases of the junction left unmatched. The CDR3 loop spans 14 amino acids. Per the germline V gene, CDR1 is LNHDA and CDR2 is SQIVND (reference sequence). This CDR3 is CASSKRDGDGELFF. The CDR3 region has the DNA TGTGCCAGTAGTAAGCGGGACGGAGACGGGGAGCTGTTTTTT.

The chain joins TRBV19 to TRBJ2-5, with a tentative D call TRBD1 (6 bases). This CDR3 has 14 residues. V gave up 3 bases and J gave up 2 bases, with 10 bases separating them. Germline values: CDR1 LNHDA, CDR2 SQIVND (reference sequence). The chain's CDR3 is CASSMDRGQETQYF. CDR3 nucleotides: TGTGCCAGTAGTATGGATAGGGGGCAAGAGACCCAGTACTTC.